The 29 T cell receptor beta chains given below trace back to one sample, sequenced in a study of CD8 T cells in ankylosing spondylitis. Study-level points and caveats: A TCR beta motif made of fewer than 10 highly homologous variants seemed typical of ankylosing spondylitis blood.

These TCRs' antigens remain unknown. Each CDR3 protein is one row after TCRdb ran MiXCR on the 5' RACE reads. The sample has about 510,000 distinct CDR3 sequences; approximately 5.3% are singletons. The sample consisted of blood, either unsorted or a sorted T cell fraction (not recorded which). The receptor set was obtained from a male donor with ankylosing spondylitis.

This clonotype was picked up many times. The chain couples TRBV5-5 to TRBJ1-4, with a weak D call TRBD1 (5 bases). V was cut by 5 bases and J by 6 bases, with 14 bases left in between. The CDR3 extends over 14 amino acids. Germline CDR1 SGHKS, CDR2 YYEKEE (reference sequence). CDR3 sequence reads: CASRSGGDDEKLFF. In DNA form, the CDR3 reads TGTGCCAGCAGGTCCGGAGGGGACGATGAAAAACTGTTTTTT.

This rearrangement joins TRBV20-1 to TRBJ2-7; D uncertain. Trimming removed 4 bases from V and 0 bases from J, with 10 bases in between. The CDR3 extends over 13 amino acids. Germline V gene sequence: CDR1 DFQATT, CDR2 SNEGSKA (reference sequence). In DNA, the CDR3 is TGCAGTGCTAATAAAGGCCGCTCCTACGAGCAGTACTTC. This gives the protein CSANKGRSYEQYF.

This clonotype came up many times. The J gene is TRBJ2-3, the V gene TRBV5-1; 7 bases line up with TRBD2. Germline lookup yields CDR1 SGHRS and CDR2 YFSETQ. The CDR3 loop spans 15 amino acids. The J segment lost 4 bases and the V segment lost 0 bases, leaving 5 bases of the junction unmatched. DNA for the CDR3: TGCGCCAGCAGCTTGGCGGGGGGAACGGCAGATACGCAGTATTTT. Translating gives CASSLAGGTADTQYF.

This clonotype was observed at least ten times. The gene calls are TRBV7-9 and TRBJ2-7; the match to TRBD1 covers 8 bases. Germline CDR1 SEHNR, CDR2 FQNEAQ (reference sequence). This CDR3 region has 14 residues. V trimming: 8 bases; J trimming: 0 bases; junction bases outside the gene matches: 6. The CDR3 DNA follows: TGTGCCAGCCGTAGGACAGGGAGCTCCTACGAGCAGTACTTC. As protein: CASRRTGSSYEQYF.

V and J are TRBV12-3 or TRBV12-4 and TRBJ2-5; 10 bases fit TRBD1. The CDR3 extends over 15 amino acids. The J segment lost 4 bases and the V segment lost 5 bases, leaving 7 bases of the junction unmatched. DNA for the CDR3: TGTGCCAGCAGTCGCAATGGACAGGGGGTAGAGACCCAGTACTTC. Translation gives CASSRNGQGVETQYF.

V is TRBV6-2 or TRBV6-3 and J is TRBJ2-7; maybe TRBD2 (6 bases). The CDR3 loop spans 14 amino acids. With 8 bases removed from V and 2 bases from J, the gap between germline ends came to 16 bases. CDR1 is MNHEY and CDR2 is SVGEGT in the germline V gene. DNA for the CDR3: TGTGCCAGCGGGTCGGCGGGGTTACCCTACGAGCAGTACTTC. Its protein is CASGSAGLPYEQYF.

Only a few counts were recorded for this clonotype. This chain joins TRBV7-8 and TRBJ2-1, with D hard to call. Germline assignment: CDR1 SGHVS and CDR2 FQNEAQ. The CDR3 sequence is 13 residues long. V gave up 6 bases and J gave up 4 bases, with 10 bases separating them. CDR3 amino acids: CASRRDVYNEQFF. In nucleotides, the CDR3 is TGTGCCAGCAGAAGAGACGTATACAATGAGCAGTTCTTC. The whole variable domain, remainder taken from reference TRBV7-8 and TRBJ2-1, is GAGVSQSPRYKVAKRGQDVALRCDPISGHVSLFWYQQALGQGPEFLTYFQNEAQLDKSGLPSDRFFAERPEGSVSTLKIQRTQQEDSAVYLCASRRDVYNEQFFGPGTRLTVL.

The chain couples TRBV2 to TRBJ2-7; maybe TRBD1 (6 bases). Trimming took off 1 base at V and 3 bases at J, with 13 bases between the two ends. CDR1 is SNHLY and CDR2 is FYNNEI in the germline V gene. The CDR3 has 15 residues. The CDR3 DNA follows: TGTGCCAGCAGTGAAGTGGGGGACACGGTCTACGAGCAGTACTTC. It codes for CASSEVGDTVYEQYF.

This clonotype was recorded a few times. V usage is TRBV7-2 and J usage is TRBJ2-7; 7 positions agree with TRBD2. Germline V gene data show CDR1 as SGHTA and CDR2 as FQGNSA. This CDR3 region has 14 residues. With V trimmed by 0 bases and J by 6 bases, 5 bases remained unmatched. The CDR3: CASSLAGGSIEQYF. CDR3 bases: TGTGCCAGCAGCTTAGCCGGGGGGTCTATCGAGCAGTACTTC.

The table lists this clonotype with many counts. The rearrangement uses TRBV9 and TRBJ2-1; D may be TRBD1 or TRBD2 (5 bases each). Between the trimmed V and J ends, which lost 0 bases and 12 bases, there was a span of 13 bases. Germline CDR1 reads SGDLS; CDR2 reads YYNGEE. The CDR3 consists of 13 residues. CDR3 loop: CASSVDQGTRQFF. The DNA of the CDR3 is TGTGCCAGCAGCGTAGATCAGGGCACTAGGCAGTTCTTC.

The table lists this clonotype with many counts. This chain links TRBV7-2 with TRBJ2-6; D gene uncertain. The V end was cut by 4 bases, the J end by 0 bases, with 7 bases between. Germline loops: CDR1 SGHTA, CDR2 FQGNSA. This CDR3 contains 15 residues. The CDR3 loop reads CASSSLRSGANVLTF. CDR3 DNA sequence: TGTGCCAGCAGCTCTCTGCGCTCTGGGGCCAACGTCCTGACTTTC.

This clonotype was picked up many times. The J gene is TRBJ2-4, the V gene TRBV29-1; D is unresolved. The CDR3 contains 16 residues. CDR1 and CDR2 from the germline V gene are SQVTM and ANQGSEA. V was pared by 5 bases and J by 1 base, with 18 bases between. The CDR3 DNA reads as TGCAGCGTTTCCGGAGTATCTGTAAGGGCCAAAAACATTCAGTACTTC. It is translated as CSVSGVSVRAKNIQYF.

This clonotype was detected ten times or more. The chain carries TRBV11-3 and TRBJ2-1; maybe TRBD1 (5 bases). The CDR3 contains 12 residues. The V gene lost 1 base and the J gene lost 13 bases, with 11 bases spanning the gap. Germline CDR1 reads SGHNT; CDR2 reads YENEEA. Written as DNA, the CDR3 is TGTGCCAGCAGCTTAGGTGGGGCGGTCCAGTTCTTC. It specifies CASSLGGAVQFF.

This clonotype was seen ten or more times. V and J are TRBV15 and TRBJ2-2; possibly TRBD1 or TRBD2 for D (5 bases each). V was shortened by 3 bases and J by 0 bases, with 11 bases between the two germline ends. The CDR3 has 16 amino acids. The germline V gene has CDR1 LNHNV and CDR2 YYDKDF (reference sequence). This chain's CDR3 is CATSRDPGPNTGELFF. The CDR3 nucleotides read TGTGCCACCAGCAGGGACCCGGGACCGAACACCGGGGAGCTGTTTTTT.

As for this clonotype: This clone may be a read error of a much larger clone one base away. The CDR3 region is CSVAGDGDYGYTF. The CDR3 nucleotides are TGCAGCGTTGCCGGGGACGGGGACTATGGCTACACCTTC. J is TRBJ1-2 and V is TRBV29-1; D possibly corresponds to TRBD1 (5 bases). This CDR3 has 13 residues. Trimming removed 4 bases from V and 3 bases from J, with 12 bases in between. CDR1 is SQVTM and CDR2 is ANQGSEA in the germline V gene.

This clonotype appeared a few times. CDR3: CSVEADREPYEQYF. CDR3 nucleotides: TGCAGCGTTGAAGCGGACAGGGAACCGTACGAGCAGTACTTC. The rearrangement uses TRBV29-1 and TRBJ2-7; the match to TRBD1 covers 8 bases. The CDR3 is 14 residues long. V lost 1 base to trimming and J lost 4 bases; unmatched junction nucleotides: 6. Germline V gene data show CDR1 as SQVTM and CDR2 as ANQGSEA.

This clonotype was seen ten or more times. The chain employs TRBV30 and TRBJ1-1; D possibly corresponds to TRBD1 (5 bases). V was trimmed by 4 bases and J by 6 bases, leaving 12 bases between them. Per the germline V gene, CDR1 is GTSNPN and CDR2 is SVGIG (reference sequence). The CDR3 runs to 12 residues. The CDR3 sequence is CAWMIGGAEAFF. In nucleotides, the CDR3 is TGTGCCTGGATGATTGGGGGAGCTGAAGCTTTCTTT.

The chain carries TRBV28 and TRBJ1-2; D may be TRBD1 (6 bases). This CDR3 comprises 16 residues. Germline CDR1 reads MDHEN; CDR2 reads SYDVKM. V was pared by 2 bases and J by 7 bases, with 20 bases between. In DNA form, the CDR3 reads TGTGCCAGCAGTTTACCCGGAGGGGGGGCGCTTATTGGCTACACCTTC. It is translated as CASSLPGGGALIGYTF.

This clonotype has at least ten counts. V and J are TRBV5-1 and TRBJ2-2, with TRBD1 matching 9 bases. The germline V gene has CDR1 SGHRS and CDR2 YFSETQ. V shed 4 bases and J 9 bases; nucleotides not matched to a gene: 4. This CDR3 has 13 amino acids. CDR3 in DNA: TGCGCCAGCAGCAGGGACAGGGTCCGGGAGCTGTTTTTT. This encodes CASSRDRVRELFF.

In its sample, this clonotype was seen many times. Germline and junction disagree at one end, which may indicate a read error. The rearrangement uses TRBV7-2 and TRBJ2-2; no clear D. This CDR3 is built from 14 residues. In germline, CDR1 is SGHTA, CDR2 FQGNSA. The CDR3 sequence is CASSLARNTGELFF. CDR3 sequence (DNA): TGCGCCAGCAGCTTAGCTCGAAACACCGGGGAGCTGTTTTTT. The full variable domain, its missing parts supplied by reference TRBV7-2 and TRBJ2-2, is GAGVSQSPSNKVTEKGKDVELRCDPISGHTALYWYRQSLGQGLEFLIYFQGNSAPDKSGLPSDRFSAERTGGSVSTLTIQRTQQEDSAVYLCASSLARNTGELFFGEGSRLTVL.

In this sample, this clonotype turned up many times. This chain links TRBV20-1 with TRBJ2-1, with D perhaps matching TRBD1 (6 bases). Germline V gene sequence: CDR1 DFQATT, CDR2 SNEGSKA (reference sequence). The CDR3 is 14 amino acids. V was trimmed by 6 bases and J by 0 bases, leaving 12 bases between them. Here the CDR3 DNA reads TGCAGTGCAACGGGACACAGCTCCTACAATGAGCAGTTCTTC. It is translated as CSATGHSSYNEQFF.

There are many counts of this clonotype. The chain couples TRBV20-1 to TRBJ2-1; 7 bases are shared with TRBD1. The V and J ends lost 2 bases and 5 bases, in that order; junction bases with no gene match: 6. Germline CDR1 is DFQATT and CDR2 is SNEGSKA (reference sequence). CDR3 size: 14 residues. CDR3 DNA: TGCAGTGCTAGACTGGGGACAGACCACAATGAGCAGTTCTTC. Translating it yields CSARLGTDHNEQFF.

This clonotype appeared many times. The chain has TRBV7-9 and TRBJ1-1; maybe TRBD1 (5 bases). This CDR3 is built from 12 residues. V was cut by 5 bases and J by 11 bases, with 15 bases left in between. Per the germline V gene, CDR1 is SEHNR and CDR2 is FQNEAQ (reference sequence). The CDR3 nucleotides read TGTGCCAGCAGCGCCCCGCAGGGTTGGGCTTTCTTT. Its protein is CASSAPQGWAFF.

This clonotype was counted at least ten times. The chain has TRBV4-3 and TRBJ2-7, with D uncertain. The germline CDR1 and CDR2 sequences are LGHNA and YSLEER. V gave up 3 bases and J gave up 4 bases, with 10 bases separating them. The CDR3 is 13 residues long. The CDR3 loop is CASSQRLEYEQYF. The CDR3 DNA follows: TGCGCCAGCAGCCAGAGGCTGGAGTACGAGCAGTACTTC.

This clonotype was seen ten or more times. The rearrangement links TRBV28 to TRBJ2-5; 7 positions agree with TRBD2. The CDR3 is 16 amino acids. The V and J ends lost 6 bases and 0 bases, in that order; junction bases with no gene match: 10. CDR1 and CDR2 (germline): MDHEN, SYDVKM. The CDR3 loop is CASSLAATSNQETQYF. CDR3 sequence (DNA): TGTGCCAGCAGCCTGGCCGCGACTAGCAACCAAGAGACCCAGTACTTC.

This clonotype was found a few times. The chain couples TRBV5-1 to TRBJ1-4, with D possibly being TRBD1 (5 bases). The germline gives CDR1 SGHRS, CDR2 YFSETQ. Trimming removed 7 bases at V and 4 bases at J, with 11 bases between. The CDR3 has 13 amino acids. Here the CDR3 reads CASGRDGNEKLFF. In DNA, the CDR3 is TGCGCCAGCGGCCGGGACGGTAATGAAAAACTGTTTTTT.

About this clonotype itself: It may be a read error: a sequence one base away is much more abundant. This sequence joins TRBV6-5 and TRBJ2-1, with D perhaps TRBD1 (6 bases). Per germline, CDR1 MNHEY and CDR2 SVGAGI. The CDR3 spans 12 residues. This chain's CDR3 is CAISRRGNEQFF. CDR3 DNA: TGTGCCATCAGTCGCAGGGGCAATGAGCAGTTCTTC.

The chain uses TRBV7-9 and TRBJ2-7; no reliable D call. Germline V gene sequence: CDR1 SEHNR, CDR2 FQNEAQ (reference sequence). There are 15 residues in the CDR3. V shed 1 base and J shed 2 bases, with 12 bases lying between them. CDR3 sequence reads: CASSLEKGVPYEQYF. Written as DNA, the CDR3 is TGTGCCAGCAGCTTAGAAAAGGGTGTACCCTACGAGCAGTACTTC. The full variable domain, in which reference TRBV7-9 and TRBJ2-7 provide the parts outside the CDR3, is DTGVSQNPRHKITKRGQNVTFRCDPISEHNRLYWYRQTLGQGPEFLTYFQNEAQLEKSRLLSDRFSAERPKGSFSTLEIQRTEQGDSAMYLCASSLEKGVPYEQYFGPGTRLTVT.

This clonotype showed up many times. The chain uses TRBV20-1 and TRBJ1-1; D unresolved. V dropped 5 bases and J dropped 10 bases, with 11 bases sitting between them. This CDR3 spans 10 amino acids. Germline values: CDR1 DFQATT, CDR2 SNEGSKA (reference sequence). The CDR3 DNA follows: TGCAGTGCTGGCCACACGGGAGCTTTCTTT. This encodes CSAGHTGAFF.